The 31 T cell receptor beta chains below were found in one sample sequenced in a study of blood T cell repertoires in COVID-19 (dated by TCRdb to 2019 to 2021). Library preparation was by the immunoSEQ multiplex PCR assay. Sourced from immuneACCESS, this table was stored by TCRdb with only in-frame sequences that have V and J called. A share of the clones is absent; for the studies checked, an unresolved V gene accounts for under half, and the remainder has no known explanation. The sample table holds 100,000 to 150,000 clones, of which about four fifths were seen once. The ten most abundant clones make up under 45% of the sample. The specimen was peripheral blood. The source of these receptors is a man aged 40-55 years with active or convalescent COVID-19.

This chain connects TRBV6-2 or TRBV6-3 to TRBJ2-2; 9 bases are a match to TRBD1. CDR3 size: 16 residues. CDR1 is MNHEY and CDR2 is SVGEGT in the germline V gene. With 4 bases clipped from V and 1 base from J, the junction kept 4 bases outside the gene matches. CDR3 bases: TGTGCCAGCAGTTCACCGGGACAGGGGAACACCGGGGAGCTGTTTTTT. It encodes CASSSPGQGNTGELFF.

The rearrangement uses TRBV5-1 and TRBJ2-1, with 9 bases matching TRBD2. Looked up from germline, CDR1 is SGHRS and CDR2 is YFSETQ. Trimming took 0 bases from V and 3 from J; bases not matched to a gene: 4. This CDR3 region has 16 residues. CDR3 sequence: CASSLEAAGGYNEQFF. The CDR3 DNA follows: TGCGCCAGCAGCTTGGAGGCAGCGGGAGGCTACAATGAGCAGTTCTTC.

This clone was picked up one time. The chain combines TRBV18 with TRBJ2-5, with TRBD1 matching over 8 bases. Trimming took 9 bases from V and 10 from J; bases not matched to a gene: 10. Germline V gives CDR1 KGHSH, CDR2 LQKENI. This CDR3 comprises 12 residues. CDR3 DNA sequence: TGTGCCAGGCTCCAGGGGGCCCTTATCCAGTACTTC. This codes for CARLQGALIQYF.

V gene TRBV5-1 combines with J gene TRBJ2-1, with 8 bases aligning to TRBD2. The CDR3 has 16 residues. Germline CDR1 and CDR2: SGHRS and YFSETQ. Losses at the gene ends were 4 bases for V and 7 bases for J; bases not matched to a gene: 13. In DNA, the CDR3 is TGCGCCAGCAGCCCAAGGACGGCGGGGGGCGAAAATGAGCAGTTCTTC. Protein sequence: CASSPRTAGGENEQFF.

V is TRBV6-5 and J is TRBJ2-7; a possible D gene is TRBD1 (5 bases). Germline V gene sequence: CDR1 MNHEY, CDR2 SVGAGI. The V end was cut by 6 bases, the J end by 5 bases, with 17 bases between. This CDR3 spans 14 amino acids. The DNA of the CDR3 is TGTGCCAGCAGCGTTTCAGGGTCCCGCAACGAGCAGTACTTC. It is translated as CASSVSGSRNEQYF.

This clone was found once. This sequence joins TRBV2 and TRBJ2-1; the D gene is possibly TRBD1 (6 bases). V was trimmed by 6 bases and J by 5 bases, leaving 14 bases between them. The CDR3 loop spans 14 amino acids. Germline loops: CDR1 SNHLY, CDR2 FYNNEI. The CDR3 DNA is TGTGCCAGCAGATACAGGGTTTGGGACAATGAGCAGTTCTTC. Amino acids: CASRYRVWDNEQFF.

The genes are TRBV19 and TRBJ1-2; no firm D call. Trimming removed 2 bases from V and 3 bases from J, with 13 bases in between. Per the germline V gene, CDR1 is LNHDA and CDR2 is SQIVND (reference sequence). The CDR3 is 15 residues long. DNA for the CDR3: TGTGCCAGTAGTATACCCGGGGAGGCCCACTATGGCTACACCTTC. It translates to CASSIPGEAHYGYTF.

The chain has TRBV9 and TRBJ2-3; TRBD2 agrees at 11 bases. The J segment lost 1 base and the V segment lost 0 bases, leaving 7 bases of the junction unmatched. The CDR3 extends over 18 amino acids. Germline CDR1 and CDR2: SGDLS and YYNGEE. Written as DNA, the CDR3 is TGTGCCAGCAGCGTAGGGCTAGCGGGAGGAGGACGCACAGATACGCAGTATTTT. Amino acid sequence: CASSVGLAGGGRTDTQYF.

V and J are TRBV24-1 and TRBJ1-4, with 7 bases identical to TRBD1. Germline CDR1 and CDR2: KGHDR and SFDVKD. The CDR3 length is 17 residues. With V trimmed by 5 bases and J by 1 base, 9 bases remained unmatched. CDR3 nucleotides: TGTGCCACCAGTGCTGGGGGGCAGGGGGAAACTAATGAAAAACTGTTTTTT. It translates to CATSAGGQGETNEKLFF.

This sequence joins TRBV11-3 and TRBJ2-4, with 13 bases that match TRBD2. Trimming took 2 bases from V and 9 from J; bases not matched to a gene: 7. Germline lookup yields CDR1 SGHNT and CDR2 YENEEA. The CDR3 covers 16 residues. In DNA, the CDR3 is TGTGCCAGCAGCTTATCCACTAGCGGGGGGGAAAGCATTCAGTACTTC. Translation gives CASSLSTSGGESIQYF.

Only one count was recorded for this clone. The CDR3 protein is CATSRKARGSEAFF. CDR3 in DNA: TGTGCCACCAGCAGAAAGGCGCGGGGCTCTGAAGCTTTCTTT. V is TRBV15 and J is TRBJ1-1, with a tentative D call TRBD1 (5 bases). V lost 2 bases, J lost 6 bases, and 13 bases lay in between. This CDR3 region has 14 residues. Per germline, CDR1 LNHNV and CDR2 YYDKDF (reference sequence).

The genes are TRBV19 and TRBJ1-5, with D uncertain. The length of the CDR3 is 13 residues. Germline CDR1 reads LNHDA; CDR2 reads SQIVND (reference sequence). The V gene lost 0 bases and the J gene lost 7 bases, with 7 bases spanning the gap. This CDR3 is CASSIDRGQPQHF. The DNA of the CDR3 is TGTGCCAGTAGTATAGATCGGGGACAGCCCCAGCATTTT.

V gene TRBV24-1 combines with J gene TRBJ2-7, with D possibly TRBD1 on 5 matching bases. Per germline, CDR1 KGHDR and CDR2 SFDVKD. The CDR3 has 13 residues. The V gene lost 4 bases and the J gene lost 5 bases, with 11 bases spanning the gap. The CDR3 protein is CATSDVGRHEQYF. In DNA form, the CDR3 reads TGTGCCACCAGTGACGTGGGGCGGCACGAGCAGTACTTC.

This chain connects TRBV18 to TRBJ2-7, with TRBD2 matching 11 bases. Germline V lookup: CDR1 KGHSH, CDR2 LQKENI. Trimming at V came to 4 bases and at J to 4 bases, leaving 6 bases not matched to a gene. This CDR3 has 15 amino acids. The CDR3 nucleotides are TGTGCCAGCTCACAAACTAGCGGGAGTCGGTACGAGCAGTACTTC. Its protein product is CASSQTSGSRYEQYF.

This sequence joins TRBV6-1 and TRBJ1-2; no clear D gene. V was cut by 1 base and J by 5 bases, with 8 bases left in between. This CDR3 has 13 residues. Germline V lookup: CDR1 MNHNS, CDR2 SASEGT. CDR3 DNA: TGTGCCAGCAGTGAAGAGCCATCGTATGGCTACACCTTC. This codes for CASSEEPSYGYTF.

The chain recombines TRBV5-1 with TRBJ2-2; no definite D call. The germline gives CDR1 SGHRS, CDR2 YFSETQ. Trimming cost V 3 bases and J 7 bases, with 7 bases left between them. CDR3 length: 12 residues. The CDR3: CASSYEVGELFF. CDR3 in DNA: TGCGCCAGCAGCTACGAGGTCGGGGAGCTGTTTTTT.

The gene calls are TRBV30 and TRBJ2-3, with 10 bases matching TRBD2. The CDR3 loop spans 13 amino acids. The J segment lost 6 bases and the V segment lost 0 bases, leaving 0 bases of the junction unmatched. CDR1 and CDR2 from the germline V gene are GTSNPN and SVGIG (reference sequence). This CDR3 reads CAWSVSGRDTQYF. CDR3 nucleotide sequence: TGTGCCTGGAGTGTTAGCGGGAGGGATACGCAGTATTTT.

This sequence joins TRBV29-1 and TRBJ2-2; D unresolved. The CDR3 has 13 residues. Between the trimmed V and J ends, which lost 3 bases and 6 bases, there was a span of 11 bases. The germline V gene has CDR1 SQVTM and CDR2 ANQGSEA. CDR3 nucleotides: TGCAGCGTTGAGGCTAGTGGAGCCGGGGAGCTGTTTTTT. Protein sequence: CSVEASGAGELFF.

This sequence joins TRBV7-9 and TRBJ1-1; D remains unclear. Germline V gene sequence: CDR1 SEHNR, CDR2 FQNEAQ (reference sequence). V lost 1 base and J lost 11, with 11 bases in between. This CDR3 has 12 amino acids. The chain's CDR3 is CASSLDRRGAFF. The CDR3 bases are TGTGCCAGCAGCTTAGACCGGAGAGGGGCTTTCTTT.

The chain combines TRBV30 with TRBJ1-6; 7 nucleotides match TRBD1. The CDR3 extends over 17 amino acids. The ends lost 2 bases at V and 8 bases at J; junction bases unmatched: 15. CDR1 GTSNPN and CDR2 SVGIG come from the germline V gene (reference sequence). The CDR3 sequence is CAWSTDRELVLDSPLHF. The CDR3 nucleotides read TGTGCCTGGAGTACCGACAGGGAACTTGTCTTGGATTCACCCCTCCACTTT.

The V gene is TRBV2, the J gene TRBJ2-7; TRBD2 aligns across 9 bases. From germline, CDR1 is SNHLY and CDR2 FYNNEI. Losses at the gene ends were 1 base for V and 5 bases for J; bases not matched to a gene: 6. This CDR3 has 15 amino acids. DNA of the CDR3: TGTGCCAGCAGTGAAGTGGCGGGAGGGAAAAACGAGCAGTACTTC. Translating it yields CASSEVAGGKNEQYF.

This chain connects TRBV18 to TRBJ1-3, with D maybe TRBD1 (6 bases). The V end was cut by 3 bases, the J end by 3 bases, with 15 bases between. CDR1 and CDR2 from the germline V gene are KGHSH and LQKENI. The CDR3 is 16 residues long. The DNA of the CDR3 is TGTGCCAGCTCACCCCCGACAGGAGAGATTGGAAACACCATATATTTT. Translating it yields CASSPPTGEIGNTIYF. Looking up the rest from reference TRBV18 and TRBJ1-3 gives the full variable domain: NAGVMQNPRHLVRRRGQEARLRCSPMKGHSHVYWYRQLPEEGLKFMVYLQKENIIDESGMPKERFSAEFPKEGPSILRIQQVVRGDSAAYFCASSPPTGEIGNTIYFGEGSWLTVV.

The V call is TRBV28, the J call TRBJ1-5, with D possibly matching TRBD1 (6 bases). CDR3 size: 17 residues. CDR1 MDHEN and CDR2 SYDVKM come from the germline V gene. Trimming shortened V by 7 bases and J by 0 bases, and 19 bases separated the two germline ends. The CDR3 sequence is CASTGQGSVFSNQPQHF. CDR3 nucleotides: TGTGCCAGCACGGGGCAGGGGTCGGTTTTTAGCAATCAGCCCCAGCATTTT.

CDR3 residues: CASSAYRAGEGGTFF. The CDR3 DNA follows: TGTGCCAGCAGCGCCTACAGGGCAGGGGAGGGGGGAACTTTCTTT. The rearrangement joins TRBV9 to TRBJ1-1; D may be TRBD1 (6 bases). Germline CDR1 is SGDLS and CDR2 is YYNGEE. Trimming took 3 bases from V and 12 from J, leaving 24 bases between them. The CDR3 runs 15 residues.

The CDR3 DNA is TGTGCCAGCAGTTATGATCCGGGGGGAATTGGATGGTACGAGCAGTACTTC. Protein: CASSYDPGGIGWYEQYF. This rearrangement joins TRBV6-2 or TRBV6-3 to TRBJ2-7; 7 bases align to TRBD2. J lost 4 bases, V lost 3 bases, and 15 bases had no gene match. Germline loops: CDR1 MNHEY, CDR2 SVGEGT. This CDR3 contains 17 residues.

The genes are TRBV5-4 and TRBJ2-5; 9 bases agree with TRBD2. CDR1 is SGHNT, CDR2 YYREEE, per germline (reference sequence). The CDR3 is 13 residues long. V trimming: 4 bases; J trimming: 4 bases; junction bases outside the gene matches: 2. The chain's CDR3 is CASSGAGGETQYF. CDR3 sequence (DNA): TGTGCCAGCAGCGGAGCGGGGGGAGAGACCCAGTACTTC. Complete variable domain (other parts from reference TRBV5-4 and TRBJ2-5): ETGVTQSPTHLIKTRGQQVTLRCSSQSGHNTVSWYQQALGQGPQFIFQYYREEENGRGNFPPRFSGLQFPNYSSELNVNALELDDSALYLCASSGAGGETQYFGPGTRLLVL.

V and J are TRBV7-9 and TRBJ1-5; weak D call: TRBD1 (5 bases). Germline assignment: CDR1 SEHNR and CDR2 FQNEAQ (reference sequence). This CDR3 is 12 amino acids long. V was clipped by 5 bases and J by 5 bases, with 7 bases between them. CDR3 loop: CASSDSHQPQHF. The CDR3 DNA sequence: TGTGCCAGCAGCGACAGTCATCAGCCCCAGCATTTT.

V gene TRBV6-5 combines with J gene TRBJ2-2, with D possibly matching TRBD1 (6 bases). The germline V gene has CDR1 MNHEY and CDR2 SVGAGI. Trimming shortened V by 2 bases and J by 7 bases, and 14 bases separated the two germline ends. The length of the CDR3 is 15 residues. The CDR3 protein is CASSYGVQGRGELFF. DNA for the CDR3: TGTGCCAGCAGTTACGGAGTACAGGGACGCGGGGAGCTGTTTTTT.

The chain has TRBV3-1 (or the pseudogene TRBV3-2) and TRBJ2-2; 9 bases align to TRBD1. The CDR3 contains 17 residues. The V gene's germline CDR1 is LGHDT and CDR2 YNNKEL (reference sequence). The V segment lost 3 bases and the J segment 1 base; nucleotides outside the gene matches: 6. CDR3 sequence reads: CASSHWGQGGNTGELFF. The CDR3 coding sequence is TGTGCCAGCAGCCACTGGGGACAGGGCGGGAACACCGGGGAGCTGTTTTTT.

The rearrangement uses TRBV25-1 and TRBJ1-5; tentatively, D is TRBD1 (5 bases). Germline CDR1 MGHDK, CDR2 SYGVNS. Trimming took off 4 bases at V and 6 bases at J, with 13 bases between the two ends. The CDR3 length is 14 residues. The DNA for the CDR3 is TGTGCCAGCAGTGTACCGGGACTTGGTCAGCCCCAGCATTTT. It encodes CASSVPGLGQPQHF. The full variable domain, its missing parts supplied by reference TRBV25-1 and TRBJ1-5, is EADIYQTPRYLVIGTGKKITLECSQTMGHDKMYWYQQDPGMELHLIHYSYGVNSTEKGDLSSESTVSRIRTEHFPLTLESARPSHTSQYLCASSVPGLGQPQHFGDGTRLSIL.

The chain couples TRBV13 to TRBJ2-3; TRBD2 agrees at 11 bases. CDR1 and CDR2 from the germline V gene are PRHDT and FYEKMQ (reference sequence). CDR3 size: 17 residues. The J segment lost 0 bases and the V segment lost 4 bases, leaving 6 bases of the junction unmatched. The CDR3 region is CASSSGLAVFSTDTQYF. The CDR3 DNA follows: TGTGCCAGCAGCTCGGGACTAGCGGTTTTTAGCACAGATACGCAGTATTTT. The full variable domain, completed using reference TRBV13 and TRBJ2-3, is AAGVIQSPRHLIKEKRETATLKCYPIPRHDTVYWYQQGPGQDPQFLISFYEKMQSDKGSIPDRFSAQQFSDYHSELNMSSLELGDSALYFCASSSGLAVFSTDTQYFGPGTRLTVL.